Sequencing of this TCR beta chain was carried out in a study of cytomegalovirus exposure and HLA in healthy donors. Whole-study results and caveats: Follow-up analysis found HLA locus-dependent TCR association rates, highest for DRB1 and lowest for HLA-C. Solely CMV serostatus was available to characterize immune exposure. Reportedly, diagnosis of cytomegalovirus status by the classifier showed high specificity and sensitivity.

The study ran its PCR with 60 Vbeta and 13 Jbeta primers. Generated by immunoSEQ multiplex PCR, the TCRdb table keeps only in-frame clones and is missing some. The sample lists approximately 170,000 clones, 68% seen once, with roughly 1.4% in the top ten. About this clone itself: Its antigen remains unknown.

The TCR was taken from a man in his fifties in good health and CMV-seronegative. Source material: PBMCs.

The CDR3 region has the DNA TGTGCCAGCAGCCCCACGAGGACAGGCGGAAACACCATATATTTT. Translation gives CASSPTRTGGNTIYF. V and J are TRBV7-2 and TRBJ1-3; TRBD1 aligns across 7 bases. Trimming cost V 5 bases and J 4 bases; bases outside gene matches: 8. Germline lookup yields CDR1 SGHTA and CDR2 FQGNSA. The CDR3 totals 15 residues.